These 27 T cell receptor beta chains were all obtained from the same sample, sequenced in a study of tumor-infiltrating lymphocytes in oesophageal squamous cell carcinoma. Each CDR3 protein is one row after TCRdb ran MiXCR on the PCR reads. This repertoire shows over 10,000 distinct CDR3 sequences, around 55% found once; its top ten account for about 42%. The sequenced sample consisted of esophageal tumor tissue. The receptor source for this set is a female donor with esophageal squamous cell carcinoma.

This clonotype was found a few times. CDR3: CASSEVDYGYTF. CDR3 DNA: TGTGCCAGCAGTGAGGTAGACTATGGCTACACCTTC. V and J are TRBV2 and TRBJ1-2; D unresolved. This CDR3 contains 12 residues. Germline CDR1 and CDR2: SNHLY and FYNNEI. Trimming left V 3 bases short and J 3 bases short, with 5 bases between. The complete variable domain, with remaining parts taken from reference TRBV2 and TRBJ1-2, reads EPEVTQTPSHQVTQMGQEVILRCVPISNHLYFYWYRQILGQKVEFLVSFYNNEISEKSEIFDDQFSVERPDGSNFTLKIRSTKLEDSAMYFCASSEVDYGYTFGSGTRLTVV.

This clonotype was detected a few times. V is TRBV11-1 and J is TRBJ2-3; no clear D. The germline V gene has CDR1 SGHAT and CDR2 FQDESV (reference sequence). Trimming took 8 bases from V and 1 from J, leaving 10 bases between them. The CDR3 has 13 amino acids. CDR3 DNA: TGTGCCAGCGACCCTGCTGGCACAGATACGCAGTATTTT. Its translation: CASDPAGTDTQYF. The full variable domain, its missing parts supplied by reference TRBV11-1 and TRBJ2-3, is EAEVAQSPRYKITEKSQAVAFWCDPISGHATLYWYRQILGQGPELLVQFQDESVVDDSQLPKDRFSAERLKGVDSTLKIQPAELGDSAMYLCASDPAGTDTQYFGPGTRLTVL.

The chain has TRBV7-9 and TRBJ2-1; TRBD2 matches at 10 bases. Trimming at V came to 5 bases and at J to 9 bases, leaving 10 bases not matched to a gene. Germline lookup yields CDR1 SEHNR and CDR2 FQNEAQ (reference sequence). The CDR3 consists of 15 residues. The DNA of the CDR3 is TGTGCCAGCAGCCCACTTAGCGGGGGGCCTTTTGAGCAGTTCTTC. Translating it yields CASSPLSGGPFEQFF.

This chain connects TRBV7-9 to TRBJ2-5; the D gene is possibly TRBD1 (6 bases). Trimming removed 5 bases from V and 1 base from J, with 17 bases in between. This CDR3 spans 16 amino acids. Germline values: CDR1 SEHNR, CDR2 FQNEAQ (reference sequence). CDR3 DNA sequence: TGTGCCAGCAGCCTATCCTTGACACAGGGCCAAGAGACCCAGTACTTC. This codes for CASSLSLTQGQETQYF.

The chain is built from TRBV7-9 and TRBJ2-1; D possibly uses TRBD1 or TRBD2 (5 bases each). CDR3 length: 17 amino acids. V was clipped by 3 bases and J by 6 bases, with 21 bases between them. Looked up from germline, CDR1 is SEHNR and CDR2 is FQNEAQ (reference sequence). This chain's CDR3 is CASSFPKPGRERNEQFF. CDR3 DNA sequence: TGTGCCAGCAGCTTTCCCAAACCGGGACGAGAACGCAATGAGCAGTTCTTC.

The genes are TRBV7-3 and TRBJ2-3, with D perhaps being TRBD1 or TRBD2 (7 bases each). Matching the DNA end better, TRBJ2-5 makes the J call doubtful. The CDR3 covers 16 residues. Per germline, CDR1 SGHTA and CDR2 FQGTGA. CDR3 coding DNA: TGTGCCAGCAGCTTAATAGGGGGCGGGAGTGGAGAGACCCAGTACTTC. Residues: CASSLIGGGSGETQYF.

Worth noting for this clonotype: This likely comes from a read error, as the CDR3 has no conserved phenylalanine or tryptophan at its end. The chain links TRBV7-6 to TRBJ2-7, with 8 nucleotides matching TRBD1. The J call may be wrong; the DNA end is better matched by TRBJ2-1. This CDR3 has 14 residues. CDR1 is SGHVS, CDR2 FNYEAQ, per germline. CDR3 loop: CASSPGQGRREQFL. The DNA for the CDR3 is TGTGCCAGCAGCCCTGGACAGGGACGGAGGGAGCAGTTCTTG.

The rearrangement joins TRBV3-1 to TRBJ2-7; D not resolved. This CDR3 region has 14 residues. CDR1 and CDR2 (germline): LGHDT, YNNKEL (reference sequence). The V end was cut by 2 bases, the J end by 0 bases, with 8 bases between. The DNA of the CDR3 is TGTGCCAGCAGCCAATCAACGAACTCCTACGAGCAGTACTTC. Protein product: CASSQSTNSYEQYF.

This clonotype occurred a few times. The V call is TRBV18, the J call TRBJ2-1; D remains unclear. Germline V gene sequence: CDR1 KGHSH, CDR2 LQKENI. The CDR3 covers 15 residues. V was clipped by 3 bases and J by 4 bases, with 13 bases between them. This chain's CDR3 is CASSPTDQLYNEQFF. CDR3 nucleotide sequence: TGTGCCAGCTCACCGACGGACCAACTATACAATGAGCAGTTCTTC.

The genes are TRBV6-1 and TRBJ2-3, with 8 nucleotides matching TRBD2. TRBJ2-7 matches the DNA end more closely, so the J call is doubtful. The CDR3 spans 13 residues. Germline V CDR1 and CDR2: MNHNS, SASEGT. The CDR3 is CASIRAGGGEQYF. The CDR3 nucleotides are TGTGCCAGCATACGCGCGGGAGGAGGGGAGCAGTACTTC.

The chain employs TRBV7-8 and TRBJ1-5; D remains unclear. The CDR3 is 15 amino acids. Germline CDR1 SGHVS, CDR2 FQNEAQ. The germline V and J ends were trimmed by 1 base and 0 bases, with 7 bases remaining between them. The CDR3 loop is CASSLEGYSNQPQHF. Written as DNA, the CDR3 is TGTGCCAGCAGCTTAGAAGGATATAGCAATCAGCCCCAGCATTTT.

This clonotype came up once. The chain combines TRBV28 with TRBJ2-4; D is uncertain. The J call may be wrong; the DNA end is better matched by TRBJ2-1. The germline V gene encodes CDR1 MDHEN and CDR2 SYDVKM. The CDR3 has 11 amino acids. CDR3 coding DNA: TGTGCCAGCAGTTTGGGTCGTGAGCAGTTCTTC. Protein: CASSLGREQFF.

The chain recombines TRBV7-8 with TRBJ2-2; D remains unclear. CDR3 size: 15 residues. The germline V gene has CDR1 SGHVS and CDR2 FQNEAQ. Between the trimmed V and J ends, which lost 5 bases and 7 bases, there was a span of 17 bases. CDR3 bases: TGTGCCAGCAGCCTGTACCTGGGAAAGGGCGGGGAGCTGTTTTTT. Translated, it gives CASSLYLGKGGELFF.

This chain joins TRBV2 and TRBJ2-3; D is unclear. The DNA end favors TRBJ2-5, so the J call may be wrong. The CDR3 runs to 12 residues. The germline V gene encodes CDR1 SNHLY and CDR2 FYNNEI. CDR3 sequence reads: CASSGEKETQYF. CDR3 in DNA: TGTGCCAGCAGTGGGGAAAAAGAGACCCAGTACTTC.

CDR3 sequence (DNA): TGTGCCAGCAGCCCGGGGGACTTCGGTCACAATGAGCAGTTCTTC. The encoded protein is CASSPGDFGHNEQFF. The V gene is TRBV27, the J gene TRBJ2-6, with TRBD2 as a possible D gene (6 bases). TRBJ2-1 explains the end of the DNA better; the J call may be wrong. Germline CDR1 is MNHEY and CDR2 is SMNVEV (reference sequence). The CDR3 sequence is 15 residues long.

This clonotype was counted ten times or more. The chain is built from TRBV5-4 and TRBJ2-7; TRBD1 agrees at 8 bases. Germline lookup yields CDR1 SGHNT and CDR2 YYREEE (reference sequence). The CDR3 has 14 amino acids. The trim removed 4 bases at V and 3 bases at J, leaving 6 bases unmatched. CDR3 sequence reads: CASSGGQVSYEQYF. As DNA, the CDR3 is TGTGCCAGCAGCGGGGGACAGGTTAGCTACGAGCAGTACTTC.

The rearrangement joins TRBV7-4 to TRBJ2-3; possible D gene TRBD1, 5 bases. The end of the DNA aligns better with TRBJ2-7, so the J call may be wrong. Germline V gene lookup returns CDR1 SGHVT and CDR2 SQSDAQ. This CDR3 is 13 amino acids long. CDR3 nucleotide sequence: TGTGCCAGCAGCTTTGCAGGGAAACATGAGCAGTACTTC. Protein sequence: CASSFAGKHEQYF.

This clonotype was observed a few times. This chain uses TRBV3-1 with TRBJ2-1; 8 bases are shared with TRBD1. The CDR3 covers 18 residues. With 5 bases clipped from V and 9 bases from J, the junction kept 21 bases outside the gene matches. Looked up from germline, CDR1 is LGHDT and CDR2 is YNNKEL (reference sequence). The CDR3 nucleotides read TGTGCCAGCAGCGAAAGGCCACCGGGACAGGAAAGATGGGGTGAGCAGTTCTTC. Translating it yields CASSERPPGQERWGEQFF.

The chain has TRBV6-4 and TRBJ2-7, with D perhaps TRBD1 (5 bases). The J call may not be correct, given that the DNA end is closer to TRBJ1-2. Germline V gene sequence: CDR1 MRHNA, CDR2 SNTAGT. The CDR3 spans 12 residues. Here the CDR3 reads CAAEWGADGYTF. The CDR3 DNA sequence: TGTGCCGCAGAGTGGGGCGCCGATGGCTACACCTTC.

Only a few counts were recorded for this clonotype. The chain employs TRBV7-4 and TRBJ2-5, with unresolved D. The end of the DNA aligns better with TRBJ2-1, so the J call may be wrong. The CDR3 has 16 amino acids. Germline V lookup: CDR1 SGHVT, CDR2 SQSDAQ. CDR3 in DNA: TGTGCCAGCAGCTTAGTCCTTACTCACCTCGACAATGAGCAGTTCTTC. Protein product: CASSLVLTHLDNEQFF.

This chain links TRBV7-8 with TRBJ1-2; D is unresolved. V lost 4 bases, J lost 11 bases, and 17 bases lay in between. Germline-derived CDR1 and CDR2 are SGHVS and FQNEAQ. This CDR3 spans 13 amino acids. This chain's CDR3 is CASSYGIGGRYTF. The DNA for the CDR3 is TGTGCCAGCAGCTATGGTATCGGAGGAAGGTACACCTTC.

The chain joins TRBV7-4 to TRBJ2-5; 7 bases are shared with TRBD2. CDR3 size: 15 residues. Germline loops: CDR1 SGHVT, CDR2 SQSDAQ. With V trimmed by 0 bases and J by 4 bases, 5 bases remained unmatched. CDR3 in amino acids: CASSLAAGVGETQYF. The CDR3 nucleotides read TGTGCCAGCAGCTTAGCCGCGGGAGTGGGAGAGACCCAGTACTTC.

The chain employs TRBV7-2 and TRBJ2-3; 8 bases map to TRBD1. V was pared by 5 bases and J by 3 bases, with 1 base of the junction left unmatched. Germline loops: CDR1 SGHTA, CDR2 FQGNSA. The length of the CDR3 is 13 residues. The CDR3 region has the DNA TGTGCCAGCAGCCGGGACAGGACAGATACGCAGTATTTT. Translating it yields CASSRDRTDTQYF.

Concerning this clonotype itself: Germline and junction disagree at one end, which may indicate a read error. The rearrangement uses TRBV7-7 and TRBJ2-5; D could derive from TRBD1 or TRBD2 (6 bases each). This CDR3 spans 14 amino acids. Germline V gene lookup returns CDR1 SSHAT and CDR2 FNYEAQ (reference sequence). In nucleotides, the CDR3 is TGTGCTAGCAGCCCCCCCGGGGGCTGGGAGACCCAGTACTTC. Translating gives CASSPPGGWETQYF.

The genes are TRBV7-3 and TRBJ2-7; 11 bases align to TRBD2. Judging by the DNA end, TRBJ2-1 fits better; the J call may be wrong. The CDR3 runs to 16 residues. Germline CDR1 reads SGHTA; CDR2 reads FQGTGA. In DNA, the CDR3 is TGTGCCAGCAGCTTAAGTGCTAGCGGGGGGCAGGGTGAGCAGTTCTTC. Translating gives CASSLSASGGQGEQFF.

There are many counts of this clonotype. This rearrangement joins TRBV7-8 to TRBJ2-3, with 7 bases fitting TRBD2. Trimming cost V 3 bases and J 4 bases; bases outside gene matches: 7. Germline CDR1 and CDR2: SGHVS and FQNEAQ. The length of the CDR3 is 15 residues. CDR3 in amino acids: CASSFRGRGPDTQYF. The DNA of the CDR3 is TGTGCCAGCAGCTTTCGCGGGAGAGGCCCAGATACGCAGTATTTT. Together with reference TRBV7-8 and TRBJ2-3, the CDR3 gives the full variable domain: GAGVSQSPRYKVAKRGQDVALRCDPISGHVSLFWYQQALGQGPEFLTYFQNEAQLDKSGLPSDRFFAERPEGSVSTLKIQRTQQEDSAVYLCASSFRGRGPDTQYFGPGTRLTVL.

The rearrangement uses TRBV11-2 and TRBJ2-1; 9 nucleotides line up with TRBD2. Germline V lookup: CDR1 SGHAT, CDR2 FQNNGV. The CDR3 extends over 14 amino acids. With 1 base clipped from V and 6 bases from J, the junction kept 1 base outside the gene matches. The CDR3 nucleotides read TGTGCCAGCAGCTTAGTGACTAGCGGCAATGAGCAGTTCTTC. Its protein product is CASSLVTSGNEQFF. Complete variable domain (other parts from reference TRBV11-2 and TRBJ2-1): EAGVAQSPRYKIIEKRQSVAFWCNPISGHATLYWYQQILGQGPKLLIQFQNNGVVDDSQLPKDRFSAERLKGVDSTLKIQPAKLEDSAVYLCASSLVTSGNEQFFGPGTRLTVL.